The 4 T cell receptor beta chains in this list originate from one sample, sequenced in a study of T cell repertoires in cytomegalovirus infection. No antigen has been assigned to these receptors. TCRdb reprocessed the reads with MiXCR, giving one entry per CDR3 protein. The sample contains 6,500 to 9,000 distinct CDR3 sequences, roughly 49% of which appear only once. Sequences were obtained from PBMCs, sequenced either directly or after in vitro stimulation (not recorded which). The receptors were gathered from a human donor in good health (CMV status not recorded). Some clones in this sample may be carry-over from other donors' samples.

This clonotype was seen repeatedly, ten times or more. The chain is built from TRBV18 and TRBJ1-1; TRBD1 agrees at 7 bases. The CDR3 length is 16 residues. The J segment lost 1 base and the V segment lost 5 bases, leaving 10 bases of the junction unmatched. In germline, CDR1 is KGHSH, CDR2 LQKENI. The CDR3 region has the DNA TGTGCCAGCTCAGCAGGGGGGCAGTTCGGGAACACTGAAGCTTTCTTT. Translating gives CASSAGGQFGNTEAFF.

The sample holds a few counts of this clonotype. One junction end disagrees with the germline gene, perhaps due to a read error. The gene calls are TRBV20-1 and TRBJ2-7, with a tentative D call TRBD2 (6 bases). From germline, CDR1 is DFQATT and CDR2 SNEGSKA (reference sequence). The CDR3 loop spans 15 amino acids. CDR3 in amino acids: CSARGWEVLSYDPSF. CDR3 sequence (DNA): TGCAGTGCTAGAGGGTGGGAGGTCCTCTCCTACGATCCGTCCTTC.

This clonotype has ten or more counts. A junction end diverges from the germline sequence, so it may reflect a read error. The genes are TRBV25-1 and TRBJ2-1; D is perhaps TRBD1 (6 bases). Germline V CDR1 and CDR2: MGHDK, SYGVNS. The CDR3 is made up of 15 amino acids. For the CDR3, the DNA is TGTGCCAGCAGACCTTCCGGGACACCCTACAGTGAGCAGTTCTTC. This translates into CASRPSGTPYSEQFF. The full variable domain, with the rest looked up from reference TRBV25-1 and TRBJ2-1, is EADIYQTPRYLVIGTGKKITLECSQTMGHDKMYWYQQDPGMELHLIHYSYGVNSTEKGDLSSESTVSRIRTEHFPLTLESARPSHTSQYLCASRPSGTPYSEQFFGPGTRLTVL.

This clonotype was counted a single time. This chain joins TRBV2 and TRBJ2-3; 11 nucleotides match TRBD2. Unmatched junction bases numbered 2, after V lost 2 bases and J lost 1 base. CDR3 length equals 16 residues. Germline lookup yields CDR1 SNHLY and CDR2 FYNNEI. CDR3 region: CASSEMTSGGTDTQYF. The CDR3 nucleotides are TGTGCCAGCAGTGAAATGACTAGCGGGGGCACAGATACGCAGTATTTT. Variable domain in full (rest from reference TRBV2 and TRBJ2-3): EPEVTQTPSHQVTQMGQEVILRCVPISNHLYFYWYRQILGQKVEFLVSFYNNEISEKSEIFDDQFSVERPDGSNFTLKIRSTKLEDSAMYFCASSEMTSGGTDTQYFGPGTRLTVL.